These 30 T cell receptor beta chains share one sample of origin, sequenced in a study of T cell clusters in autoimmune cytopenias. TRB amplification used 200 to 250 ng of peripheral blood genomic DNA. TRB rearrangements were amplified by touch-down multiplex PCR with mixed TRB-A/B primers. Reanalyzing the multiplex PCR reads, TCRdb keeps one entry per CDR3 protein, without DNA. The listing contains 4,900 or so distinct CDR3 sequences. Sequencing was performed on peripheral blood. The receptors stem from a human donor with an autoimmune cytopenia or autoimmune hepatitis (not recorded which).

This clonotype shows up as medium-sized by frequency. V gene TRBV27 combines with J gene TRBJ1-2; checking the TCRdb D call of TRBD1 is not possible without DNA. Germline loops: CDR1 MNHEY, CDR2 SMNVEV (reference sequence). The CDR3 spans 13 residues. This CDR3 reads CASSFRQGHGYTF.

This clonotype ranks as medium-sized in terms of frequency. CDR3 residues: CASSESSGRRNEQFF. This sequence joins TRBV6-5 and TRBJ2-1; there is no DNA to check the TCRdb D call of TRBD2. The length of the CDR3 is 15 residues. CDR1 and CDR2 (germline): MNHEY, SVGAGI.

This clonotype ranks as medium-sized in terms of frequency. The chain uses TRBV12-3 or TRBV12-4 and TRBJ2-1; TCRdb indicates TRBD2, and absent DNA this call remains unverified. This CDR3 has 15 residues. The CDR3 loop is CASRPREGQNNEQFF.

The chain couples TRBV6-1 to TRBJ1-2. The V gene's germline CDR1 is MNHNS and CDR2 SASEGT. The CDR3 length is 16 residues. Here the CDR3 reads CASSEFGQDSYYGYTF.

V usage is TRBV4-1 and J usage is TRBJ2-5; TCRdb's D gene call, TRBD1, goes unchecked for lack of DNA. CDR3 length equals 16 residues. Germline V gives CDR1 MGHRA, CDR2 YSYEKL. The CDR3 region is CASSAGTGKVGETQYF.

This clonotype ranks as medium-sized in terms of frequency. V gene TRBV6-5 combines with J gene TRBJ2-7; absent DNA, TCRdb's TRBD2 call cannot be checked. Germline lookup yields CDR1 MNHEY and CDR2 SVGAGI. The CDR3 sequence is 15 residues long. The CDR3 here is CASSPWTSGSREQYF.

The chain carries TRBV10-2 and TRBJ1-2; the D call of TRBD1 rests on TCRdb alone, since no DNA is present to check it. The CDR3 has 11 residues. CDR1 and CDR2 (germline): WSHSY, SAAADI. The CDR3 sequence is CASSEGVGYTF.

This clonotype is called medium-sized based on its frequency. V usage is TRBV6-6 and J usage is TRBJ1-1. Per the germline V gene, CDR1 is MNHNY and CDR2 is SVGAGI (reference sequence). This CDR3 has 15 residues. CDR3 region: CASRYLGTMNTEAFF.

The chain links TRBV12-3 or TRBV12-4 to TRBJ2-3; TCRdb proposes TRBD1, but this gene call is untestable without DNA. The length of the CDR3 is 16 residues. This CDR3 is CASRSGQGRGADTQYF.

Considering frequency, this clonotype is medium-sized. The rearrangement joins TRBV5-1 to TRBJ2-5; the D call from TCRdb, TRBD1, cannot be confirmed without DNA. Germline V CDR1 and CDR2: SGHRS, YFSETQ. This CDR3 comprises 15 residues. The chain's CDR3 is CASSAGQGGQETQYF.

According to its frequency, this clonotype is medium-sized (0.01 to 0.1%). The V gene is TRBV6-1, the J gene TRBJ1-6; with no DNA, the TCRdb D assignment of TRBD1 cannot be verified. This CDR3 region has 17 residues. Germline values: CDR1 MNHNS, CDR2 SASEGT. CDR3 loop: CASSEASRGRVYSPLHF.

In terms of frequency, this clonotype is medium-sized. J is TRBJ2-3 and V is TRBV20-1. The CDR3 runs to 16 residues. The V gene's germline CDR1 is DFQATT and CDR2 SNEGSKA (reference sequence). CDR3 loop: CSASFVVGDGTDTQYF.

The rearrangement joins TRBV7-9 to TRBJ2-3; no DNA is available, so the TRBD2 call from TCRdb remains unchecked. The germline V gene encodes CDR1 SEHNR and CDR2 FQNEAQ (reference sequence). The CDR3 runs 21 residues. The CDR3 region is CASSAITSGPGPSWLPDTQYF.

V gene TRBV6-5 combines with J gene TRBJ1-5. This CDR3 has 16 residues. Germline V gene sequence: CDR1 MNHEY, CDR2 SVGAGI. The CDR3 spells CASSPEEVYSNQPQHF.

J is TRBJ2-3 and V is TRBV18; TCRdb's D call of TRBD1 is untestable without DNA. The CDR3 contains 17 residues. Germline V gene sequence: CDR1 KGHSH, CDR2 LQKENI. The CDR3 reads CASSPIQGLGGTDTQYF.

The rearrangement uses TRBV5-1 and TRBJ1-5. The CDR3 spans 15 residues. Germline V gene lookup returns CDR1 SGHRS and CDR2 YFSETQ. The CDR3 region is CASSLDGFSNQPQHF.

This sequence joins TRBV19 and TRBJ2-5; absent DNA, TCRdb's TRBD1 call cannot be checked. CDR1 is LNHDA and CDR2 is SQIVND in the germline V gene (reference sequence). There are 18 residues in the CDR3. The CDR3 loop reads CASSIGPNRQGHQETQYF.

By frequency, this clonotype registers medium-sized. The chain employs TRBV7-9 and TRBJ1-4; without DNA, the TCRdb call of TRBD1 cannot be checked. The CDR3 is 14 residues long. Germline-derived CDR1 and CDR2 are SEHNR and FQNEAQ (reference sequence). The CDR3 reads CASSSQGTNEKLFF.

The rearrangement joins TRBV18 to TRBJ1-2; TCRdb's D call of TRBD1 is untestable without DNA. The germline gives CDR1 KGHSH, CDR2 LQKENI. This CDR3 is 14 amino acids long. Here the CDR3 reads CASSPPSGNAGYTF. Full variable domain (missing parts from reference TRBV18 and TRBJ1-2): NAGVMQNPRHLVRRRGQEARLRCSPMKGHSHVYWYRQLPEEGLKFMVYLQKENIIDESGMPKERFSAEFPKEGPSILRIQQVVRGDSAAYFCASSPPSGNAGYTFGSGTRLTVV.

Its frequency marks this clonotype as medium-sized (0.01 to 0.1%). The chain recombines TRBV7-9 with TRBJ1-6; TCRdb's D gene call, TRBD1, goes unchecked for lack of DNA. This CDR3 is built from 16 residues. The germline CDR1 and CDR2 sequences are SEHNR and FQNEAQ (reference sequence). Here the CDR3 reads CASSLIGGPHNSPLHF.

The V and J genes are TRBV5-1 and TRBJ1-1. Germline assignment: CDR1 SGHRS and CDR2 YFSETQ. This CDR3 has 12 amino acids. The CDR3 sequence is CASSLGGNEAFF.

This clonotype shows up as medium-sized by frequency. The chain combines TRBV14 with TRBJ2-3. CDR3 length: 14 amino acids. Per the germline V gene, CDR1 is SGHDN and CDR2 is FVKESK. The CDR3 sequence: CASSQPQGADTQYF. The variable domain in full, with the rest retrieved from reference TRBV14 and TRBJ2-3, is EAGVTQFPSHSVIEKGQTVTLRCDPISGHDNLYWYRRVMGKEIKFLLHFVKESKQDESGMPNNRFLAERTGGTYSTLKVQPAELEDSGVYFCASSQPQGADTQYFGPGTRLTVL.

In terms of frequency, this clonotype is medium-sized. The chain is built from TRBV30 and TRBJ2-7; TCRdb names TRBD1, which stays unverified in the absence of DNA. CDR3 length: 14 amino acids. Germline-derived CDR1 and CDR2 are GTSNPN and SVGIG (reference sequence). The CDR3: CAWQNRDGTYEQYF. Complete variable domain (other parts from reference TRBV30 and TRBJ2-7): SQTIHQWPATLVQPVGSPLSLECTVEGTSNPNLYWYRQAAGRGLQLLFYSVGIGQISSEVPQNLSASRPQDRQFILSSKKLLLSDSGFYLCAWQNRDGTYEQYFGPGTRLTVT.

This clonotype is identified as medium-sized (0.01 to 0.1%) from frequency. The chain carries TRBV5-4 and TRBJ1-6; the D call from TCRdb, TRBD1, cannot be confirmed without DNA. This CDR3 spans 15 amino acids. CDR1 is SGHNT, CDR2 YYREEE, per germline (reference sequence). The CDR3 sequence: CASSLGPGKSSPLHF.

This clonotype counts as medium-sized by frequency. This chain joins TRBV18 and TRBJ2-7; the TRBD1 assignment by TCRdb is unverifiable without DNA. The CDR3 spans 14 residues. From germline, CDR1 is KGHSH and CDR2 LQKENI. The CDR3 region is CASSPGQGDYEQYF.

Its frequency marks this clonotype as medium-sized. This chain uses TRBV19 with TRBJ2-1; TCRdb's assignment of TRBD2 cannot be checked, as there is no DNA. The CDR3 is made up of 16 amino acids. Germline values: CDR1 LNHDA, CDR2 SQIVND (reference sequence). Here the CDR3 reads CASSIESLADYNEQFF.

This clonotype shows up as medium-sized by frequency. The CDR3 spells CASSPSRDYSPLHF. This chain uses TRBV18 with TRBJ1-6; no DNA is available, so the TRBD1 call from TCRdb remains unchecked. Germline V gene lookup returns CDR1 KGHSH and CDR2 LQKENI. This CDR3 has 14 residues.

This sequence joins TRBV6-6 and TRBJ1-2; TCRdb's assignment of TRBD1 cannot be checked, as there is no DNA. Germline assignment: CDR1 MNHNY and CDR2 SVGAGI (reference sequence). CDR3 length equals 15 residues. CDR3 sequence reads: CASFRRGQGADGYTF.

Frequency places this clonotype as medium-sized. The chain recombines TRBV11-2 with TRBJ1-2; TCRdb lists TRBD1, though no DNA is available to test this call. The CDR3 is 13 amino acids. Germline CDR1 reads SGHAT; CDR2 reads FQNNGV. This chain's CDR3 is CASSFRDRGGYTF.

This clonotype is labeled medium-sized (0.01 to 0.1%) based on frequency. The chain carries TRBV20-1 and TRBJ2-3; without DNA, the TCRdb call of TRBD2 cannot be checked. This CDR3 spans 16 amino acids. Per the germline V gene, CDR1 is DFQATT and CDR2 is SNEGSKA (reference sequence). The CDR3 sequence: CSARVIGELGPDTQYF.